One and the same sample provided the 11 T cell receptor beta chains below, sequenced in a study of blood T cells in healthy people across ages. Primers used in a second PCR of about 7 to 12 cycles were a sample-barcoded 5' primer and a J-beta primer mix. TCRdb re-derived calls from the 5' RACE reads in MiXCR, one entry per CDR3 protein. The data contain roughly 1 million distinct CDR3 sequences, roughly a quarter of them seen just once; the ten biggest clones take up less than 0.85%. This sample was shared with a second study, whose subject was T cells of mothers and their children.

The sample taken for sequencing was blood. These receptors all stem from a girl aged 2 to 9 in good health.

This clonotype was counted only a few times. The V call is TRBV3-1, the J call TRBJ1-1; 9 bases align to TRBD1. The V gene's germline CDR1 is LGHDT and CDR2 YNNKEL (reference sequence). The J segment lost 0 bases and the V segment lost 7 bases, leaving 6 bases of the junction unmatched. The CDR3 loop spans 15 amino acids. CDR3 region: CASKQQGAVNTEAFF. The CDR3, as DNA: TGTGCCAGCAAACAACAGGGGGCGGTGAACACTGAAGCTTTCTTT.

CDR3 region: CASSLEGLRPTYEQYF. The CDR3 bases are TGTGCCAGCAGCTTAGAAGGACTTCGCCCGACCTACGAGCAGTACTTC. V is TRBV7-9 and J is TRBJ2-1; tentative D call: TRBD2 (5 bases). The DNA end is more similar to TRBJ2-7, so the J call may be wrong. Per the germline V gene, CDR1 is SEHNR and CDR2 is FQNEAQ (reference sequence). This CDR3 is built from 16 residues.

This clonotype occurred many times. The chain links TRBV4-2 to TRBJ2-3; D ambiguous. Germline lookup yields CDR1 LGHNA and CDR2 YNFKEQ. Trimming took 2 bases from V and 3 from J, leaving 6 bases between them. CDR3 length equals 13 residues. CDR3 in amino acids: CASSQRRTDTQYF. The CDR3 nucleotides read TGTGCCAGCAGCCAACGGAGAACAGATACGCAGTATTTT.

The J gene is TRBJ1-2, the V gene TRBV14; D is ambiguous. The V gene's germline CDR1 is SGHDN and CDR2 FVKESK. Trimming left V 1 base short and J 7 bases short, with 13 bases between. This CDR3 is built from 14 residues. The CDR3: CASSQGGASRGYTF. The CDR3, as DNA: TGTGCCAGCAGCCAAGGCGGCGCCTCGCGTGGCTACACCTTC.

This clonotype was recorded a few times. CDR3 in DNA: TGCGCCAGCAGCTTGTGGTCCTCGAGCAGCTATAATTCACCCCTCCACTTT. Its translation is CASSLWSSSSYNSPLHF. V usage is TRBV5-1 and J usage is TRBJ1-6, with D uncertain. CDR3 length: 17 residues. With 1 base removed from V and 3 bases from J, the gap between germline ends came to 14 bases. Per germline, CDR1 SGHRS and CDR2 YFSETQ.

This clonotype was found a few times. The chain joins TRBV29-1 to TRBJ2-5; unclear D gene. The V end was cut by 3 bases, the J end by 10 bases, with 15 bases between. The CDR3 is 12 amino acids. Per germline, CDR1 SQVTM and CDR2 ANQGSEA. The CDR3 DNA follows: TGCAGCGTTGATCCCCGGCTTCAGAGCCAGTACTTC. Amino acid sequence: CSVDPRLQSQYF.

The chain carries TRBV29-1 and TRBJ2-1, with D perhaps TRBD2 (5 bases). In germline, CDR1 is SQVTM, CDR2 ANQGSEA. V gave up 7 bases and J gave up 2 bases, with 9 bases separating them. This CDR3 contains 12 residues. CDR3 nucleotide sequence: TGCAGCGCGGAGGCGACCTACAATGAGCAGTTCTTC. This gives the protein CSAEATYNEQFF.

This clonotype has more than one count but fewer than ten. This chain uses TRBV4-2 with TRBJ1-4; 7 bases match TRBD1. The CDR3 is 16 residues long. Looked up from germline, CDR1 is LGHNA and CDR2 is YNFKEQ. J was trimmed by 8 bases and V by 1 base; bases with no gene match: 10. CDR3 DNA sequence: TGTGCCAGCAGCCAAGCACAGGGGTCTTTGCGGGAAAAACTGTTTTTT. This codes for CASSQAQGSLREKLFF.

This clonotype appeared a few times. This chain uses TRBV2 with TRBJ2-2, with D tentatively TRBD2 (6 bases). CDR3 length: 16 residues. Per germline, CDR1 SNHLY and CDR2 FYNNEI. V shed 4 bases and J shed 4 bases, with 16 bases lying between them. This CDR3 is CASSGFGGASTGELFF. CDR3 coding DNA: TGTGCCAGCAGTGGGTTTGGCGGGGCGAGCACCGGGGAGCTGTTTTTT.

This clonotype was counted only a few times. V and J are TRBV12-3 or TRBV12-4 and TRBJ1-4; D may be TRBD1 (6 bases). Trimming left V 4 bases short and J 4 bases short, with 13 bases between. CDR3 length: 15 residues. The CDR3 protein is CASSSLQGFNEKLFF. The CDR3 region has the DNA TGTGCCAGCAGTTCATTACAGGGCTTTAATGAAAAACTGTTTTTT.

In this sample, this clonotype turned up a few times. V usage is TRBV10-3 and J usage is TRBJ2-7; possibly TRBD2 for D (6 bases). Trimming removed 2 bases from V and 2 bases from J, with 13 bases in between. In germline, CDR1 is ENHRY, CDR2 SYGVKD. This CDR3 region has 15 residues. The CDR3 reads CAISEAGWGTYEQYF. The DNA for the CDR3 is TGTGCCATCAGTGAGGCGGGGTGGGGGACCTACGAGCAGTACTTC.